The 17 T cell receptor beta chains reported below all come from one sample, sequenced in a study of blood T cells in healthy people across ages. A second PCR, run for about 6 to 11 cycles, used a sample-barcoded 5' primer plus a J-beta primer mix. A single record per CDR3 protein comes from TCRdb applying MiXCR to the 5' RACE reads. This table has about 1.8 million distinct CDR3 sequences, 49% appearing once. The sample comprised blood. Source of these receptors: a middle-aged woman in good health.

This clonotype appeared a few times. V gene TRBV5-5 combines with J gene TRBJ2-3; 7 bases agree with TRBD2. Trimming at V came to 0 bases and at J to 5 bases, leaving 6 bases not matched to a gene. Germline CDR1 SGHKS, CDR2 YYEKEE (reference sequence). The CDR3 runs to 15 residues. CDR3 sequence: CASSLGTGGGDTQYF. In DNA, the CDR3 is TGTGCCAGCAGCTTGGGGACGGGAGGAGGAGATACGCAGTATTTT.

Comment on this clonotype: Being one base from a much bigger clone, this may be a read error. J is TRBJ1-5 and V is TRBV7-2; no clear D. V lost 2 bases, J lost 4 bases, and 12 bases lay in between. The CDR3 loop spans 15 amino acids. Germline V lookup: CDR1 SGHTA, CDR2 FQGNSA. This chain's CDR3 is CASSLSRAVNQPQHF. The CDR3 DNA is TGTGCCAGCAGCTTATCGAGGGCGGTAAATCAGCCCCAGCATTTT.

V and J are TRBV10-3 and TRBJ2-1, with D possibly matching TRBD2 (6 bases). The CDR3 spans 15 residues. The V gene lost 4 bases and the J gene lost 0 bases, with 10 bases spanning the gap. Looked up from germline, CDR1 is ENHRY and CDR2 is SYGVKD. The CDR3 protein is CAISGGGLSYNEQFF. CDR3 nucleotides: TGTGCCATCAGTGGGGGAGGCCTCTCCTACAATGAGCAGTTCTTC.

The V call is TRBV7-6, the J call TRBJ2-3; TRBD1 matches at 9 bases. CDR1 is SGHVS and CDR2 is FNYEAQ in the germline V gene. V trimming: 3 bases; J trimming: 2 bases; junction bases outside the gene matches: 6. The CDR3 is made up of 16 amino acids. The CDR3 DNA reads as TGTGCCAGCAGCTTGGAGACAGGGGGTTCCACAGATACGCAGTATTTT. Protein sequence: CASSLETGGSTDTQYF.

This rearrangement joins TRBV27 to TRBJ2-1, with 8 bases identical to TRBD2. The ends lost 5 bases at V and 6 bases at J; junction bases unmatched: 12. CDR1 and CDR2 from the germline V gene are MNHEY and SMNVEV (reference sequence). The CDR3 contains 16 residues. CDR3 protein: CASSLTLIRGGNEQFF. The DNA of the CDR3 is TGTGCCAGCAGTCTAACTCTTATCCGGGGGGGCAATGAGCAGTTCTTC.

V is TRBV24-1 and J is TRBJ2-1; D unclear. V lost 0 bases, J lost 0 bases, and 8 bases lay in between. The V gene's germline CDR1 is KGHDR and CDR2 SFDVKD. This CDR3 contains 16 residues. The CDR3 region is CATSDLPTFSYNEQFF. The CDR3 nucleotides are TGTGCCACCAGTGATTTGCCCACATTCTCCTACAATGAGCAGTTCTTC.

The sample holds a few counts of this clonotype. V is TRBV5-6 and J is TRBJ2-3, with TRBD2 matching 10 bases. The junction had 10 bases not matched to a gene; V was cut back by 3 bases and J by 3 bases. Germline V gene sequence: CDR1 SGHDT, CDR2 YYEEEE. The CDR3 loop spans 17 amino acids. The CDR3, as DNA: TGTGCCAGCAGCTGGACTAGCGGACCTAGGTGGACAGATACGCAGTATTTT. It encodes CASSWTSGPRWTDTQYF.

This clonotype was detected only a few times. The CDR3 region is CASSVDPPGGGIYEQYF. The CDR3 DNA is TGTGCCAGCAGCGTAGACCCCCCGGGAGGGGGTATCTACGAGCAGTACTTC. V is TRBV9 and J is TRBJ2-7, with TRBD2 matching over 8 bases. Germline-derived CDR1 and CDR2 are SGDLS and YYNGEE. V lost 0 bases to trimming and J lost 3 bases; unmatched junction nucleotides: 11. The CDR3 runs to 17 residues.

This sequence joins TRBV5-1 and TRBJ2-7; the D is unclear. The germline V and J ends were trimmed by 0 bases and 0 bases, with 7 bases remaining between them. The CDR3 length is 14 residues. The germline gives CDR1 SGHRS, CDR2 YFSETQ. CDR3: CASSLGGYSYEQYF. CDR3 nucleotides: TGCGCCAGCAGCTTGGGAGGATACTCCTACGAGCAGTACTTC.

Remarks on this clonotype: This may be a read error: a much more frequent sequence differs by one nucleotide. The CDR3 DNA reads TGCAGCGGTGGGGGACAGAGCTCCTACAATGAGCAGTACTTC. It specifies CSGGGQSSYNEQYF. The chain recombines TRBV29-1 with TRBJ2-1; 7 positions agree with TRBD1. The DNA matches TRBJ2-7 better at its end, which makes the J call doubtful. The germline gives CDR1 SQVTM, CDR2 ANQGSEA. The CDR3 sequence is 14 residues long.

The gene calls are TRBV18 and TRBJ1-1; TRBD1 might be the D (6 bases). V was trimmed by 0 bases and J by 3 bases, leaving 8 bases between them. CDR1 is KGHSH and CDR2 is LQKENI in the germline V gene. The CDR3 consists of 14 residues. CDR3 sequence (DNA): TGTGCCAGCTCACCACCGTCAGGGGACACTGAAGCTTTCTTT. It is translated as CASSPPSGDTEAFF.

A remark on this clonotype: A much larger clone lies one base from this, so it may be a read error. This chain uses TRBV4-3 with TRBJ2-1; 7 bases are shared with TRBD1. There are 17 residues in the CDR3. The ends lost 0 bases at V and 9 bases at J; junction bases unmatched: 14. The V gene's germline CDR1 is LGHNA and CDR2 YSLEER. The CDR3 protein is CASSQDSTGNMNSEQFF. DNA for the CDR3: TGCGCCAGCAGCCAAGATTCGACAGGGAATATGAACAGTGAGCAGTTCTTC.

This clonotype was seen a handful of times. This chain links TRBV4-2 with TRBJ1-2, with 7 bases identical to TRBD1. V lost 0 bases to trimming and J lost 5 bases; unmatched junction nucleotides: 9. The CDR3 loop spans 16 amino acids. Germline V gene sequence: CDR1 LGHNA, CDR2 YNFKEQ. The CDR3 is CASSQDGRDREYGYTF. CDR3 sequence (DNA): TGTGCCAGCAGCCAAGATGGAAGAGACAGGGAATATGGCTACACCTTC.

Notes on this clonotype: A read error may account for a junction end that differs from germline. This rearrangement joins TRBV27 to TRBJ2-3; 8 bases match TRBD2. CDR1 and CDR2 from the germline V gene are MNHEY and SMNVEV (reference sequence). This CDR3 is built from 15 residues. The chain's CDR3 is CASAQRGHSADTQYF. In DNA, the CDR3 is TGCGCCAGCGCCCAGCGGGGGCATAGCGCAGATACGCAGTATTTT.

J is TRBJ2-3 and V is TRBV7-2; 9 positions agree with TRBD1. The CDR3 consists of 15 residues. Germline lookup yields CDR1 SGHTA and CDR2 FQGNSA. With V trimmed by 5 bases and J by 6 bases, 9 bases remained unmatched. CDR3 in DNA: TGTGCCAGCAGCCCTACAAAAGGACAGGGGGATACGCAGTATTTT. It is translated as CASSPTKGQGDTQYF.

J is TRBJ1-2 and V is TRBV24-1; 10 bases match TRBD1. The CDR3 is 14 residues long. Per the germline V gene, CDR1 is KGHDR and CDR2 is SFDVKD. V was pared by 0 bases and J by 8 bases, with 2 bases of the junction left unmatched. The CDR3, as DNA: TGTGCCACCAGTGATTTGGACAGGGGGCGAGGCTACACCTTC. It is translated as CATSDLDRGRGYTF.

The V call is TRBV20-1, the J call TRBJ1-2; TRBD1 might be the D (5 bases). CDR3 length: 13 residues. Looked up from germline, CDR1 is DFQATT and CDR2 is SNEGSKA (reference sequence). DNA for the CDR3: TGCAGCGCCGTAGACAGCCGGGGACGGAACTACACCTTC. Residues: CSAVDSRGRNYTF.